This T cell receptor beta chain is drawn from a study of CD8 T cells in ankylosing spondylitis. Overall study results and limits: Disease-linked clones were CD8+ and relatively rare in peripheral blood. Typical of ankylosing spondylitis blood, it appeared, was a TCR beta motif of eight highly homologous variants. As reported, disease-linked clones showed significant enrichment in matched ankylosing spondylitis synovial fluid.

V was trimmed by 6 bases and J by 4 bases, leaving 19 bases between them. In germline, CDR1 is MNHEY, CDR2 SVGAGI. The CDR3 has 16 residues. 5'-RACE, quantitative and with molecular barcodes, yielded the TCR beta libraries. TCRdb analysed the 5' RACE reads with MiXCR anew, one entry per CDR3 protein. Of about 170,000 distinct CDR3 sequences detected, about 16% appear once; the ten largest clones hold over 7.5%. This clonotype appeared many times. What it recognizes is unknown. The chain uses TRBV6-5 and TRBJ2-1; D could derive from TRBD1 or TRBD2 (5 bases each). The TCR originated in a male donor with ankylosing spondylitis or in good health (not recorded which). Input material: blood, either unsorted or a sorted T cell fraction (not recorded which). This chain's CDR3 is CASRGPTHSQYNEQFF. CDR3 nucleotides: TGTGCCAGCAGGGGACCCACTCATTCTCAATACAATGAGCAGTTCTTC.